A selection of T cell receptor beta chains follows, all from one sample in a study of T cells in Graves' hyperthyroidism and ophthalmopathy. TCRdb re-called the multiplex PCR reads through MiXCR, storing one row per CDR3 protein. The sample has approximately 400,000 distinct CDR3 sequences, about 14% seen once. The source material was blood. The source is a young woman with Graves' ophthalmopathy. The CDR3 runs from the conserved cysteine through the conserved F or W. D genes are given only for firm matches. Where a row states a size, it is once, few, many or the class of an expanded clone; other rows omit it.

>few|TRBD1|TRBJ1-6|TRBV13
TGTGCCAGCAAGGGGGCCGGCAGGGCCCTTAATTCACCCCTCCACTTT
CASKGAGRALNSPLHF
>few|.|TRBJ2-7|TRBV11-2
TGTGCCAGCAGCTCCTATGCCTCCTACGAGCAGTACTTC
CASSSYASYEQYF
>.|.|TRBJ2-3|TRBV4-2
TGTGCCAGCAGCCAAGTTGTCAAGCGGAGCACAGATACGCAGTATTTT
CASSQVVKRSTDTQYF
>many|.|TRBJ1-5|TRBV6-1
TGTGCCAGCACCCCCATAACGGGGTTGGATCAGCCCCAGCATTTT
CASTPITGLDQPQHF
>.|.|TRBJ1-6|TRBV6-1
TGTGCCAGCACCCAAGGGAATTCACCCCTCCACTTT
CASTQGNSPLHF
>.|.|TRBJ2-6|TRBV27
TGTGCCAGCAGTTTATTTGGCAGCTCTGGGGCCAACGTCCTGACTTTC
CASSLFGSSGANVLTF
>many|.|TRBJ1-6|TRBV18
TGTGCCAGCTCACCACCGAATTCACCCCTCCACTTT
CASSPPNSPLHF
>.|.|TRBJ1-6|TRBV9
TGTGCCAGCAGCGTTTCACTAAGCTCCTATAATTCACCCCTCCACTTT
CASSVSLSSYNSPLHF
>.|TRBD1|TRBJ1-1|TRBV24-1
TGTGCCACCAGTGAGTCACGACAGGGTGGGATCAACACTGAAGCTTTCTTT
CATSESRQGGINTEAFF
>many|TRBD2|TRBJ2-5|TRBV15
TGTGCCACCAGCAGAGATGTTGGAGCGGGGGGTCAAGAGACCCAGTACTTC
CATSRDVGAGGQETQYF
>many|.|TRBJ1-4|TRBV28
TGTGCCAGCACCTCCCCGGGACCCGACGCGGTGGGAGATGAAAAACTGTTTTTT
CASTSPGPDAVGDEKLFF
>many|.|TRBJ2-3|TRBV20-1
TGCAGTGCTAGACGTTCACAGAGCGAAACAGATACGCAGTATTTT
CSARRSQSETDTQYF
>many|.|TRBJ1-1|TRBV7-8
TGTGCCAGCAGCTTATGGATGGGGAACACTGAAGCTTTCTTT
CASSLWMGNTEAFF
>many|TRBD2|TRBJ2-3|TRBV20-1
TGCAGTGCGCCGGGGACTAGCGGCCCAGATACGCAGTATTTT
CSAPGTSGPDTQYF
>many|TRBD2|TRBJ2-1|TRBV28
TGTGCCAGCAGGCGGGGGGGGGACAATGAGCAGTTCTTC
CASRRGGDNEQFF
>many|.|TRBJ1-1|TRBV30
TGTGCCTGGAGGATGGGCCTGACTAATGAAGCTTTCTTT
CAWRMGLTNEAFF
>few|TRBD2|TRBJ2-1|TRBV28
TGTGCCAGCAGTTTTTACGCGGGGGTTAGGGAGCAGTTCTTC
CASSFYAGVREQFF
>few|.|TRBJ1-2|TRBV19
TGTGCCAGTAAAGGACAGAGCATCTATGGCTACACCTTC
CASKGQSIYGYTF
>many|.|TRBJ2-1|TRBV11-3
TGTGCCAGCAGCTTAGATGGGGATGAGCAGTTCTTC
CASSLDGDEQFF
>.|TRBD1|TRBJ1-2|TRBV19
TGTGCCAGTAGTAACCGGGACAGGGAAGCTAACTATGGCTACACCTTC
CASSNRDREANYGYTF
>.|TRBD2|TRBJ2-1|TRBV11-2
TGTGCCAGCAGCTTAGAACTAGCGGGGGGGCTGGACAATGAGCAGTTCTTC
CASSLELAGGLDNEQFF
>.|.|TRBJ1-2|TRBV15
TGTGCCACCAGCAGAGGCCCGGGGACGGACTATGGCTACACCTTC
CATSRGPGTDYGYTF
>many|.|TRBJ1-2|TRBV30
TGTGCCTGGAGTGCCGACCCGGACCGCTATGGCTACACCTTC
CAWSADPDRYGYTF
>.|.|TRBJ2-7|TRBV5-1
TGCGCCAGCAGCTTGGGGCACAGCTCCTACGAGCAGTACTTC
CASSLGHSSYEQYF
>many|TRBD1|TRBJ2-4|TRBV28
TGTGCCAGCAGTTCTAACAGGGGAAACATTCAGTACTTC
CASSSNRGNIQYF
>many|TRBD1|TRBJ2-2|TRBV11-2
TGTGCCAGCGGGCGGGACAGGGGTAACACCGGGGAGCTGTTTTTT
CASGRDRGNTGELFF
>few|.|TRBJ1-1|TRBV19
TGTGCCAGTAGTAAAAAAGGGGGGACAAACACTGAAGCTTTCTTT
CASSKKGGTNTEAFF
>many|TRBD2|TRBJ2-7|TRBV7-9
TGTGCCAGCAGCTTAGATGCCGGGGGGGCTGGTGAGCAGTACTTC
CASSLDAGGAGEQYF
>many|TRBD2|TRBJ2-3|TRBV27
TGTGCCAGCAGTTTAATGGTAGCGGGGGGTGCAGATACGCAGTATTTT
CASSLMVAGGADTQYF
>few|TRBD1|TRBJ2-2|TRBV19
TGTGCCAGTAGTATTCGGGACAGGGTGCGCGCCGGGGAGCTGTTTTTT
CASSIRDRVRAGELFF
>many|.|TRBJ2-5|TRBV3-1
TGTGCCAGCAGCCAAGCCCCAAGGGGCGGCCAAGAGACCCAGTACTTC
CASSQAPRGGQETQYF